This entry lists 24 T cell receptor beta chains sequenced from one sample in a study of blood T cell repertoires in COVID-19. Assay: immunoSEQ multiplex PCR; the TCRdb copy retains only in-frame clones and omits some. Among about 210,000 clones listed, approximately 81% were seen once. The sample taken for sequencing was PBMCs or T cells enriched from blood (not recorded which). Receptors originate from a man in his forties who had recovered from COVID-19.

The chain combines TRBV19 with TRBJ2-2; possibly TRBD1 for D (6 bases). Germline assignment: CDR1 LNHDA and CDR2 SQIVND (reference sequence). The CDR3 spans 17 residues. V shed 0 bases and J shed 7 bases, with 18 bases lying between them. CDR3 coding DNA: TGTGCCAGTAGTATAGAGACAGGTGAACCTTTAGGCGGGGAGCTGTTTTTT. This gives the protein CASSIETGEPLGGELFF.

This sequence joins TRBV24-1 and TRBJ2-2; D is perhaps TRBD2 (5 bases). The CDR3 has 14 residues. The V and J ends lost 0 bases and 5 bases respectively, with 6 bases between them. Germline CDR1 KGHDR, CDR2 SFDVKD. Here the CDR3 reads CATSDLSGTGELFF. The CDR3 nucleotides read TGTGCCACCAGTGATTTGTCGGGGACCGGGGAGCTGTTTTTT.

The DNA of the CDR3 is TGTGCCTCCAACCGGGGGGCTAATTCACCCCTCCACTTT. Its protein is CASNRGANSPLHF. The chain carries TRBV10-3 and TRBJ1-6, with D tentatively TRBD1 (6 bases). Between the trimmed V and J ends, which lost 11 bases and 6 bases, there was a span of 14 bases. CDR3 length: 13 amino acids. Germline CDR1 reads ENHRY; CDR2 reads SYGVKD.

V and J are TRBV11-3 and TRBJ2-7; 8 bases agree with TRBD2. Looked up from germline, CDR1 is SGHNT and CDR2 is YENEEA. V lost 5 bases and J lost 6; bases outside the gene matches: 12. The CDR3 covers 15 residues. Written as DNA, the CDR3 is TGTGCCAGCAGCCCCTGGTCGGGAGGGGGGGGCGAGCAGTACTTC. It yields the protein CASSPWSGGGGEQYF.

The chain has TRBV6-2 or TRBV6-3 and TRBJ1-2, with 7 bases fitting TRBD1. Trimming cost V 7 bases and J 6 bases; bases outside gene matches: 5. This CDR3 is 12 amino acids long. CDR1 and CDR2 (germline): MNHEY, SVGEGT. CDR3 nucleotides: TGTGCCAGCAACCCAACAGGGGATGGCTACACCTTC. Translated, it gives CASNPTGDGYTF.

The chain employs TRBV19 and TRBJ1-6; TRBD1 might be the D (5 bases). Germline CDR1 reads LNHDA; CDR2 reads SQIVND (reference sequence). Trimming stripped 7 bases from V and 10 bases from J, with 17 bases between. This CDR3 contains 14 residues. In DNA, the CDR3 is TGTGCCAGTACCACGGGACGGAGGGGCTCACCCCTCCACTTT. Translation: CASTTGRRGSPLHF.

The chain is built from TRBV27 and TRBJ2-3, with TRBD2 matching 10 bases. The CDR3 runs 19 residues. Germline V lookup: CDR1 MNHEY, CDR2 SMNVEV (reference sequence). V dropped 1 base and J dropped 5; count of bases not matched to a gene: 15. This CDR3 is CASSLLGWRLAGAKDTQYF. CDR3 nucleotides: TGTGCCAGCAGTTTATTAGGGTGGCGGCTAGCGGGAGCTAAAGATACGCAGTATTTT.

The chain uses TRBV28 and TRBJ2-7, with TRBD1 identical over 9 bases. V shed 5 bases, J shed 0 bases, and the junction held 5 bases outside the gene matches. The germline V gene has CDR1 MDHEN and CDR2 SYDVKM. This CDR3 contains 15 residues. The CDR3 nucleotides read TGTGCCAGCAGTCCGGGACAGGGAGTCTCCTACGAGCAGTACTTC. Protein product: CASSPGQGVSYEQYF.

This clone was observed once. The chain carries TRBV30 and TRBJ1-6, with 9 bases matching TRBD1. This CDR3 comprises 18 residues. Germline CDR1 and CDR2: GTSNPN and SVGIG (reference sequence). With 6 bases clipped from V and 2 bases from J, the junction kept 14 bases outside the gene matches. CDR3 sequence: CACTTGTGFFTYNSPLHF. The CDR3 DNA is TGTGCCTGTACAACCGGGACAGGGTTTTTCACCTATAATTCACCCCTCCACTTT. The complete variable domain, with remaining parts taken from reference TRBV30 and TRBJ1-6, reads SQTIHQWPATLVQPVGSPLSLECTVEGTSNPNLYWYRQAAGRGLQLLFYSVGIGQISSEVPQNLSASRPQDRQFILSSKKLLLSDSGFYLCACTTGTGFFTYNSPLHFGNGTRLTVT.

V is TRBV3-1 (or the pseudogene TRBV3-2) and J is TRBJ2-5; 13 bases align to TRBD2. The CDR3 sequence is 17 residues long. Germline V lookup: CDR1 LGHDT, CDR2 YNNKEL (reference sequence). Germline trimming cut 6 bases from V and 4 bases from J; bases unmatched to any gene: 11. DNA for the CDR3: TGTGCCAGCAGAATAGGGTCGGGACTAGCGGGAAGAGAGACCCAGTACTTC. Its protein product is CASRIGSGLAGRETQYF.

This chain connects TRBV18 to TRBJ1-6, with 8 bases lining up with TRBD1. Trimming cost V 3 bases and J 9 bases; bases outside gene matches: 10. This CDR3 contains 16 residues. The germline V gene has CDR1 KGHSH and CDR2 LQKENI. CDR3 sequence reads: CASSPTLDRESSPLHF. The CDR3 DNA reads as TGTGCCAGCTCACCGACCTTGGACAGGGAGAGTTCACCCCTCCACTTT.

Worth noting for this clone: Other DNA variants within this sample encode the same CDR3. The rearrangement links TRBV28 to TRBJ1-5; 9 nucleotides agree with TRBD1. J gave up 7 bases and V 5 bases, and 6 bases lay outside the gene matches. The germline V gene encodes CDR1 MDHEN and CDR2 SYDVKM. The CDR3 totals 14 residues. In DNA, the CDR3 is TGTGCCAGCAGTCCCGGACAGGGGACCCAGCCCCAGCATTTT. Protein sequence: CASSPGQGTQPQHF.

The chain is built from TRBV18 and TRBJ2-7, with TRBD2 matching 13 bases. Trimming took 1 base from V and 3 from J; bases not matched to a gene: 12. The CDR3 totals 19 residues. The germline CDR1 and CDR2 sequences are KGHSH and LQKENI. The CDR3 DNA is TGTGCCAGCTCACCACACTACAGGACTAGCGGGAGAACCAACTACGAGCAGTACTTC. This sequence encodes CASSPHYRTSGRTNYEQYF.

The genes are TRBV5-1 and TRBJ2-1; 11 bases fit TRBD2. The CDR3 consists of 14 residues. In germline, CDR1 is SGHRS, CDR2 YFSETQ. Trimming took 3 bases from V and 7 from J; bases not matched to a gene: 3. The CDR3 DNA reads TGCGCCAGCAGCTCACGACTAGCGGGAAATGAGCAGTTCTTC. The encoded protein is CASSSRLAGNEQFF. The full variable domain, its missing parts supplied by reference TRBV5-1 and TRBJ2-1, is KAGVTQTPRYLIKTRGQQVTLSCSPISGHRSVSWYQQTPGQGLQFLFEYFSETQRNKGNFPGRFSGRQFSNSRSEMNVSTLELGDSALYLCASSSRLAGNEQFFGPGTRLTVL.

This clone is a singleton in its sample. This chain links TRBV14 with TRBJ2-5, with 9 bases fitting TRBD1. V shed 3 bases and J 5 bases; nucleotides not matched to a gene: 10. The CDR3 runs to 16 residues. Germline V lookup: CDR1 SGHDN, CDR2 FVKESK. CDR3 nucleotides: TGTGCCAGCAGCCACTTGGACAGGGGTGGATGGGAGACCCAGTACTTC. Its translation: CASSHLDRGGWETQYF.

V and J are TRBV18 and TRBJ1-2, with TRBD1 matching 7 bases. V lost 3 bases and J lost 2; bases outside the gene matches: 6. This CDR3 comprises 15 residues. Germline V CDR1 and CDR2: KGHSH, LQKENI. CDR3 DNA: TGTGCCAGCTCACCGCGGACAGGCGGGAACTATGGCTACACCTTC. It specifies CASSPRTGGNYGYTF.

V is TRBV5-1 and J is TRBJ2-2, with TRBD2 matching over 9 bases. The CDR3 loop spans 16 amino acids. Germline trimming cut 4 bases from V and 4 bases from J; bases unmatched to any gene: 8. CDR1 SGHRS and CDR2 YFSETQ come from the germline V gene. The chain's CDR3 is CASSVGEAGGTGELFF. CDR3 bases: TGCGCCAGCAGCGTGGGGGAAGCGGGAGGCACCGGGGAGCTGTTTTTT.

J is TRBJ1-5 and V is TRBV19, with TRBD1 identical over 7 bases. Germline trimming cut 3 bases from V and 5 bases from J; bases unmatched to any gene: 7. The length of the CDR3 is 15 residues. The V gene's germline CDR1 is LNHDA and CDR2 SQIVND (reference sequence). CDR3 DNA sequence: TGTGCCAGTAGTATGGACAGGAGGACTTATCAGCCCCAGCATTTT. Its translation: CASSMDRRTYQPQHF.

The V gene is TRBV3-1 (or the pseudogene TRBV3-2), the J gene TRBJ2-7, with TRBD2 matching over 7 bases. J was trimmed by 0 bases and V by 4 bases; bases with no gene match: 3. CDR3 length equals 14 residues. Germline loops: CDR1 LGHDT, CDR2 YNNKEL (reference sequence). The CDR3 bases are TGTGCCAGCAGCCCCCGGGGGGTCTCCTACGAGCAGTACTTC. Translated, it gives CASSPRGVSYEQYF.

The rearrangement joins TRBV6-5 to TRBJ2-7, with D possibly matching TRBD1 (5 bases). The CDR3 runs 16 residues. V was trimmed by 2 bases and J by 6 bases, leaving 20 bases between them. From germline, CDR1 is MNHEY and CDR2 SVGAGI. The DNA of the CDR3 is TGTGCCAGCAGTTACGATGGGGCGCGAATCCCGGGCGAGCAGTACTTC. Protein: CASSYDGARIPGEQYF.

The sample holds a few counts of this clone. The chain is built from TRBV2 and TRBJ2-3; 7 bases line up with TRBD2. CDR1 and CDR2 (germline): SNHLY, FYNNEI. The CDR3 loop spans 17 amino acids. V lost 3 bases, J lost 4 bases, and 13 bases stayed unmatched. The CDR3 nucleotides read TGTGCCAGCAGTGACCCCGGACTAGGCATCTCTCCAGATACGCAGTATTTT. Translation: CASSDPGLGISPDTQYF. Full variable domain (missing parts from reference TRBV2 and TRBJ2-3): EPEVTQTPSHQVTQMGQEVILRCVPISNHLYFYWYRQILGQKVEFLVSFYNNEISEKSEIFDDQFSVERPDGSNFTLKIRSTKLEDSAMYFCASSDPGLGISPDTQYFGPGTRLTVL.

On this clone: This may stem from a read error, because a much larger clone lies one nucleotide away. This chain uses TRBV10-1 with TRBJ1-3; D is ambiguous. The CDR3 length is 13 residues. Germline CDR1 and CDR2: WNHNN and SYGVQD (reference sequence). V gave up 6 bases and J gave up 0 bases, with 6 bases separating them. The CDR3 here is CASSPSSGNTIYF. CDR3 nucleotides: TGCGCCAGCAGCCCGAGCTCTGGAAACACCATATATTTT.

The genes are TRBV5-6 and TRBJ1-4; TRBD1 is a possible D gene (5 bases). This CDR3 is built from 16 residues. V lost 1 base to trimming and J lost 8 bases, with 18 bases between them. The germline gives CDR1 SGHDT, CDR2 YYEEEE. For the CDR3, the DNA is TGTGCCAGCAGCTTGACGTTGACAGCTCTGCGGGAAAAACTGTTTTTT. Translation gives CASSLTLTALREKLFF. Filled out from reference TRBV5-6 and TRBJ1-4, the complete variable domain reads DAGVTQSPTHLIKTRGQQVTLRCSPKSGHDTVSWYQQALGQGPQFIFQYYEEEERQRGNFPDRFSGHQFPNYSSELNVNALLLGDSALYLCASSLTLTALREKLFFGSGTQLSVL.

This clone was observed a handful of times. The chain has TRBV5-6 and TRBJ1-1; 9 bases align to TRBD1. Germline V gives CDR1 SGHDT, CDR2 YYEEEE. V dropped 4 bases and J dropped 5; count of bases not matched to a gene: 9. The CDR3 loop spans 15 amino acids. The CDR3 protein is CASSPSTGGRTEAFF. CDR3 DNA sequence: TGTGCCAGCAGCCCGTCGACAGGGGGTCGGACTGAAGCTTTCTTT.